This TCR beta chain was retrieved from a study of blood T cell repertoires in COVID-19. Study details: COVID-19 samples collected from the United States, Italy and Spain covered acute and convalescent phases. Nucleic acid was either cDNA or gDNA, and it came from T cells, B-cell-depleted T cells, or PBMCs.

Per the study methods: Amplifying reference gene primers gave estimates of nucleated cell counts. Some clones are missing from TCRdb's copy, which holds only in-frame ones; the method was immunoSEQ multiplex PCR. D and trimming come from the DNA, and the V and J calls and clone size come from that table. The repertoire holds 140,000 to 150,000 clones, with about 82% as singletons. This CDR3 spans 13 amino acids. V trimming: 4 bases; J trimming: 5 bases; junction bases outside the gene matches: 2. Germline lookup yields CDR1 SGHTA and CDR2 FQGNSA. The sequence was obtained from a woman between 35 and 50 years old with active or convalescent COVID-19. The sequenced sample consisted of peripheral blood. V and J are TRBV7-2 and TRBJ1-1; 9 bases align to TRBD1. The CDR3 DNA is TGTGCCAGCAGCTCACAGGGGGCAACTGAAGCTTTCTTT. It yields the protein CASSSQGATEAFF. The complete variable domain, with remaining parts taken from reference TRBV7-2 and TRBJ1-1, reads GAGVSQSPSNKVTEKGKDVELRCDPISGHTALYWYRQSLGQGLEFLIYFQGNSAPDKSGLPSDRFSAERTGGSVSTLTIQRTQQEDSAVYLCASSSQGATEAFFGQGTRLTVV.